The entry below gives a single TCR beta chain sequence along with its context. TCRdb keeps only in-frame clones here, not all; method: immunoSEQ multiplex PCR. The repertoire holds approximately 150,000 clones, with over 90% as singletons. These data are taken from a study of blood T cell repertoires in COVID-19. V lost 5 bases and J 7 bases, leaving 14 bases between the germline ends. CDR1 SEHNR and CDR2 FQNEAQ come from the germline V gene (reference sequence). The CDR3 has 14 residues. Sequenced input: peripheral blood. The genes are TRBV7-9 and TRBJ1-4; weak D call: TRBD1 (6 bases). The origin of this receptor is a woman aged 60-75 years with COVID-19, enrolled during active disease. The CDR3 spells CASSPRGGSEKLFF. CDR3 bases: TGTGCCAGCAGCCCAAGAGGGGGAAGTGAAAAACTGTTTTTT.